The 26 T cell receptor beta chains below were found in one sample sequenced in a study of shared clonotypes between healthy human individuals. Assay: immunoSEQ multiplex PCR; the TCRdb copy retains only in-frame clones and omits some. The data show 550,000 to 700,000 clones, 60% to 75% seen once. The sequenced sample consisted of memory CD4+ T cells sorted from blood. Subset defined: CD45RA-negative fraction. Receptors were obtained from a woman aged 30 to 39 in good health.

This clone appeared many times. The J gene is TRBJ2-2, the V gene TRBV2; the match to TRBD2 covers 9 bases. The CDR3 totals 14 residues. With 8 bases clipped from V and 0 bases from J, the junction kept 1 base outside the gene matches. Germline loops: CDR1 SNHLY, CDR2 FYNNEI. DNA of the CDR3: TGTGCCAGCTTAGCGGGGGCGAACACCGGGGAGCTGTTTTTT. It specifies CASLAGANTGELFF.

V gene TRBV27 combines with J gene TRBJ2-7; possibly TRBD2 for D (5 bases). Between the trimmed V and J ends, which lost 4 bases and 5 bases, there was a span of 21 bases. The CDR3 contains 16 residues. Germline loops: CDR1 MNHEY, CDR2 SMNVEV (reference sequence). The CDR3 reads CASSSTGSLIRDEQYF. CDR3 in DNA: TGTGCCAGCAGTTCGACTGGGAGTTTAATTAGGGACGAGCAGTACTTC.

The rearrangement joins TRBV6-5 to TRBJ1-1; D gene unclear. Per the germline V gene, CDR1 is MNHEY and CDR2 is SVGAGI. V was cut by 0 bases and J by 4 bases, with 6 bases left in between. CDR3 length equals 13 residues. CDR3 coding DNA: TGTGCCAGCAGTTACTCGATTCTCACTGAAGCTTTCTTT. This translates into CASSYSILTEAFF.

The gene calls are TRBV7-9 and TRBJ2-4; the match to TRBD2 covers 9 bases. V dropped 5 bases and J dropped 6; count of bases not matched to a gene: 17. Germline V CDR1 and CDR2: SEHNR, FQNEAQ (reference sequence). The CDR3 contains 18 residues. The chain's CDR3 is CASSPRLAGGPVGNIQYF. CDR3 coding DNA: TGTGCCAGCAGCCCCCGGTTGGCGGGAGGGCCGGTCGGAAACATTCAGTACTTC.

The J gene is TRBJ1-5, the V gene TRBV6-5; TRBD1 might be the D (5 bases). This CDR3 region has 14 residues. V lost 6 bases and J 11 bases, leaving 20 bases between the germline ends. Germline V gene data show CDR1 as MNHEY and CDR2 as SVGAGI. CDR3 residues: CASSRGRGSVAQHF. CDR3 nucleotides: TGTGCCAGCAGCCGGGGACGGGGATCAGTGGCCCAGCATTTT.

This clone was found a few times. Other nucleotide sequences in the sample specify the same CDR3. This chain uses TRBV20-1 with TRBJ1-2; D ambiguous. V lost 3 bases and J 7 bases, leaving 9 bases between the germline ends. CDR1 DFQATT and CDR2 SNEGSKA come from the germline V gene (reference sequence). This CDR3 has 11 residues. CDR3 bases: TGCAGTGCTAGCCGAGGAGTTGGCTACACCTTC. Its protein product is CSASRGVGYTF.

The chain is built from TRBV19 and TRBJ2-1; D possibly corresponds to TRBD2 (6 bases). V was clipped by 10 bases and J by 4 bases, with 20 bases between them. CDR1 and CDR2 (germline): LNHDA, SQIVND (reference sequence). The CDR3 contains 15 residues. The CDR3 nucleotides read TGTGCCACTCATATGGCTGGGGGGATGTACAATGAGCAGTTCTTC. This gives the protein CATHMAGGMYNEQFF. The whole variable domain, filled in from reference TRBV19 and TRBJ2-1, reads DGGITQSPKYLFRKEGQNVTLSCEQNLNHDAMYWYRQDPGQGLRLIYYSQIVNDFQKGDIAEGYSVSREKKESFPLTVTSAQKNPTAFYLCATHMAGGMYNEQFFGPGTRLTVL.

The CDR3 is CASSLPLAGSGEQFF. CDR3 sequence (DNA): TGCGCCAGCAGCTTGCCACTAGCGGGTAGTGGTGAGCAGTTCTTC. The V call is TRBV5-1, the J call TRBJ2-1; 9 bases map to TRBD2. The CDR3 is 15 residues long. Germline V CDR1 and CDR2: SGHRS, YFSETQ. The ends lost 1 base at V and 9 bases at J; junction bases unmatched: 8.

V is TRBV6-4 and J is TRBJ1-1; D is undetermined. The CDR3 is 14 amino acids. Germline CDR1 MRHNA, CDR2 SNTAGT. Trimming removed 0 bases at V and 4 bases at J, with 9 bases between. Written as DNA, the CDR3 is TGTGCCAGCAGTGACTCTGGCCGGTTCACTGAAGCTTTCTTT. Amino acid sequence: CASSDSGRFTEAFF.

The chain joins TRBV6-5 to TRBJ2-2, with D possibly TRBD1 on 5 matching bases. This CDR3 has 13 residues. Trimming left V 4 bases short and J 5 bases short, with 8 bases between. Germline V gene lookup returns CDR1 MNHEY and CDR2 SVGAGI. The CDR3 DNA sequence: TGTGCCAGCAGTTTCAGGGTTACCGGGGAGCTGTTTTTT. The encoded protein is CASSFRVTGELFF.

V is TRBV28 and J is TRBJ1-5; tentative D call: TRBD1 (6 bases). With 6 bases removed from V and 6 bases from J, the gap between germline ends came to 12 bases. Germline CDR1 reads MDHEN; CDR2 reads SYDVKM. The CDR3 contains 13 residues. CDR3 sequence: CASRAGAGQPQHF. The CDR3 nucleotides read TGTGCCAGCAGAGCAGGGGCCGGTCAGCCCCAGCATTTT.

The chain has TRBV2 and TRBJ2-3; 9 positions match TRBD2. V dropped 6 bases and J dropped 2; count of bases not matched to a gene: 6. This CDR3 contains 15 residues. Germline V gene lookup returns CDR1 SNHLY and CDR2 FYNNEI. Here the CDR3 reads CASRGRLAATDTQYF. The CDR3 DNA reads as TGTGCCAGCAGGGGGAGACTAGCGGCCACAGATACGCAGTATTTT.

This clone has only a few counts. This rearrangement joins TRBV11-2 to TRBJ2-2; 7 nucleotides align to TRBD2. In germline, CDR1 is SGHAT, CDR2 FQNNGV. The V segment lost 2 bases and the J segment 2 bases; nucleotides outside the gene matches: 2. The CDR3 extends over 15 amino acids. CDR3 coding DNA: TGTGCCAGCAGCTTACTAGCGGCAAACACCGGGGAGCTGTTTTTT. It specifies CASSLLAANTGELFF.

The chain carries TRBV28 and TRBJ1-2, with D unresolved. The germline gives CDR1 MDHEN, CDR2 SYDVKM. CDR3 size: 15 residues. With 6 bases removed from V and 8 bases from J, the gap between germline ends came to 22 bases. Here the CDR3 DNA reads TGTGCCAGCAGAGTAACCGGGAGTCCTTACTCAGGCTACACCTTC. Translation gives CASRVTGSPYSGYTF.

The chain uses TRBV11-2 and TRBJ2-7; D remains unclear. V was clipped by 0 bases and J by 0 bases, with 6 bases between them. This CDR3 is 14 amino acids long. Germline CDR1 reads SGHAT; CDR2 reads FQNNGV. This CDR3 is CASSLERYSYEQYF. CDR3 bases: TGTGCCAGCAGCTTAGAGAGGTACTCCTACGAGCAGTACTTC.

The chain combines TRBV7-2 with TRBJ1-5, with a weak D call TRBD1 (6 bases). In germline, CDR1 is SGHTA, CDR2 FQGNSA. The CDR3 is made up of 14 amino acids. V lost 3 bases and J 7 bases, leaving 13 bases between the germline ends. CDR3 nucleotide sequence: TGTGCCAGCAGCTTGTTGCCCCAGGGGCAGCCCCAGCATTTT. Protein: CASSLLPQGQPQHF. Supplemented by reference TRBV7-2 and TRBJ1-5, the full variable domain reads GAGVSQSPSNKVTEKGKDVELRCDPISGHTALYWYRQSLGQGLEFLIYFQGNSAPDKSGLPSDRFSAERTGGSVSTLTIQRTQQEDSAVYLCASSLLPQGQPQHFGDGTRLSIL.

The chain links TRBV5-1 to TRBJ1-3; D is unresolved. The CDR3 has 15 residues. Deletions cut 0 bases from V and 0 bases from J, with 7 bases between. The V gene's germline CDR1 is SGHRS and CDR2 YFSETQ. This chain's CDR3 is CASSLGTSSGNTIYF. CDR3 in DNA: TGCGCCAGCAGCTTGGGCACTTCCTCTGGAAACACCATATATTTT. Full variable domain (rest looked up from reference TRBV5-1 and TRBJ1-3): KAGVTQTPRYLIKTRGQQVTLSCSPISGHRSVSWYQQTPGQGLQFLFEYFSETQRNKGNFPGRFSGRQFSNSRSEMNVSTLELGDSALYLCASSLGTSSGNTIYFGEGSWLTVV.

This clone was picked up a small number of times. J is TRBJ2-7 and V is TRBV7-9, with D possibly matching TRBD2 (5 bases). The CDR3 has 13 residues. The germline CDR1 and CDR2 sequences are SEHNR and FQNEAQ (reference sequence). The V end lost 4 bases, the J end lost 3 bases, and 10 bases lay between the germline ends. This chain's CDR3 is CASSSGLIYEQYF. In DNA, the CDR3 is TGTGCCAGCAGCTCTGGACTGATCTACGAGCAGTACTTC.

CDR3 coding DNA: TGTGCCAGCAGCCCGCTCGGGGTTAACTATGGCTACACCTTC. As protein: CASSPLGVNYGYTF. This chain uses TRBV6-5 with TRBJ1-2; unclear D gene. Between the trimmed V and J ends, which lost 6 bases and 1 base, there was a span of 12 bases. CDR1 is MNHEY, CDR2 SVGAGI, per germline. The CDR3 runs 14 residues.

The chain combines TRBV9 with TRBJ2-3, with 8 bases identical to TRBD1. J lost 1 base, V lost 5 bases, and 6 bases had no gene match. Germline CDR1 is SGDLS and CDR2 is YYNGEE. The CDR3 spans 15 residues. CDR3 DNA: TGTGCCAGCAGTGACAGGGGCAGCGGCACAGATACGCAGTATTTT. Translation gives CASSDRGSGTDTQYF. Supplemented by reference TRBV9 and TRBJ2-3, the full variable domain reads DSGVTQTPKHLITATGQRVTLRCSPRSGDLSVYWYQQSLDQGLQFLIQYYNGEERAKGNILERFSAQQFPDLHSELNLSSLELGDSALYFCASSDRGSGTDTQYFGPGTRLTVL.

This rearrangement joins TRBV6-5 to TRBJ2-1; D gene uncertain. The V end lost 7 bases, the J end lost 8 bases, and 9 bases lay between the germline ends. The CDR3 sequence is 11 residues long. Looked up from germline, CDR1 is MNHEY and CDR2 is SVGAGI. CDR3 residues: CASTVDHEQFF. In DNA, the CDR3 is TGTGCCAGCACCGTTGACCATGAGCAGTTCTTC.

CDR3 sequence: CAISPGGAEETQYF. Written as DNA, the CDR3 is TGTGCCATCAGCCCCGGGGGGGCGGAAGAGACCCAGTACTTC. The chain employs TRBV10-3 and TRBJ2-5; 8 nucleotides align to TRBD2. Looked up from germline, CDR1 is ENHRY and CDR2 is SYGVKD. The V segment lost 6 bases and the J segment 3 bases; nucleotides outside the gene matches: 6. The CDR3 spans 14 residues.

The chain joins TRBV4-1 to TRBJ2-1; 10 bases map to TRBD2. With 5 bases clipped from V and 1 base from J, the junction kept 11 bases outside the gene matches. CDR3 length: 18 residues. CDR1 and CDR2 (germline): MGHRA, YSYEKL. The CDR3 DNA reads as TGCGCCAGCAGCTCAAGGGGGACTAGCGTTTTATCCTACAATGAGCAGTTCTTC. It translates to CASSSRGTSVLSYNEQFF.

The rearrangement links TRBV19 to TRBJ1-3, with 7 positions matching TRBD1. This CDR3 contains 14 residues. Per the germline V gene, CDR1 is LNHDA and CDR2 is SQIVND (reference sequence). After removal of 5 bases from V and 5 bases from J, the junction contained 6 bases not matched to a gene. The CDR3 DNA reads TGTGCCAGTAGTGAAGACAGGGCTCGAAACACCATATATTTT. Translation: CASSEDRARNTIYF. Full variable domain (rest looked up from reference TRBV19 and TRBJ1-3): DGGITQSPKYLFRKEGQNVTLSCEQNLNHDAMYWYRQDPGQGLRLIYYSQIVNDFQKGDIAEGYSVSREKKESFPLTVTSAQKNPTAFYLCASSEDRARNTIYFGEGSWLTVV.

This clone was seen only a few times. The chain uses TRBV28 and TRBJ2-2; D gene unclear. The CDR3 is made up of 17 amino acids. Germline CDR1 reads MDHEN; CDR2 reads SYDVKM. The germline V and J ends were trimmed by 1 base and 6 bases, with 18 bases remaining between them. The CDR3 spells CASSLFLPLLSPGELFF. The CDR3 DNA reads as TGTGCCAGCAGTTTATTTTTGCCTCTTCTAAGCCCCGGGGAGCTGTTTTTT.

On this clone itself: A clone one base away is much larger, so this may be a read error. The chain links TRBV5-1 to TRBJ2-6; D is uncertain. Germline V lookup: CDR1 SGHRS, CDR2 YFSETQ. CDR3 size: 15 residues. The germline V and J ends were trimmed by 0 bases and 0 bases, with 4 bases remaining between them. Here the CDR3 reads CASSLDISGANVLTF. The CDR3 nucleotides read TGCGCCAGCAGCTTGGATATCTCTGGGGCCAACGTCCTGACTTTC.